The 22 T cell receptor beta chains presented below share a single source sample, sequenced in a study of shared clonotypes between healthy human individuals. Profiling relied on immunoSEQ multiplex PCR, and the TCRdb table lists in-frame clones only, not all of them. The table records millions of clones, more than 80% of them present only once. The sequenced material came from naive CD4+ T cells sorted from blood. Subset noted: CD45RA+ positively selected. These receptors were collected from a young man in good health.

The chain joins TRBV4-1 to TRBJ1-2; D is possibly TRBD1 (6 bases). The germline CDR1 and CDR2 sequences are MGHRA and YSYEKL. CDR3 size: 14 residues. V was pared by 2 bases and J by 4 bases, with 11 bases between. CDR3 bases: TGCGCCAGCAGCCAACTACAGGGTTCCTATGGCTACACCTTC. This codes for CASSQLQGSYGYTF.

This sequence joins TRBV25-1 and TRBJ1-5, with D tentatively TRBD1 (6 bases). Germline loops: CDR1 MGHDK, CDR2 SYGVNS. Between the trimmed V and J ends, which lost 6 bases and 5 bases, there was a span of 8 bases. This CDR3 comprises 12 residues. The CDR3 sequence: CASRQGHQPQHF. CDR3 in DNA: TGTGCCAGCAGGCAGGGGCATCAGCCCCAGCATTTT.

This clone was counted a few times. This chain links TRBV6-5 with TRBJ2-7; 11 bases map to TRBD2. CDR1 MNHEY and CDR2 SVGAGI come from the germline V gene. V was clipped by 5 bases and J by 0 bases; unmatched bases: 3. This CDR3 has 15 residues. The CDR3 region is CASSRLAGISYEQYF. In nucleotides, the CDR3 is TGTGCCAGCAGTCGACTAGCGGGAATCTCCTACGAGCAGTACTTC.

The CDR3, as DNA: TGCGCCAGCAGGCGAGCGGGGTACTCTGGAAACACCATATATTTT. Amino acids: CASRRAGYSGNTIYF. The chain uses TRBV10-1 and TRBJ1-3; no clear D. The CDR3 is made up of 15 amino acids. V was cut by 6 bases and J by 0 bases, with 12 bases left in between. CDR1 is WNHNN and CDR2 is SYGVQD in the germline V gene (reference sequence).

This clone was seen once. This sequence joins TRBV5-4 and TRBJ2-5; 10 bases align to TRBD2. The trim removed 4 bases at V and 5 bases at J, leaving 11 bases unmatched. This CDR3 has 16 residues. Germline CDR1 and CDR2: SGHNT and YYREEE (reference sequence). The CDR3 reads CASSQTSSGSLETQYF. CDR3 nucleotides: TGTGCCAGCAGCCAAACCTCTAGCGGGAGCCTGGAGACCCAGTACTTC.

Comments on this clone: Other DNA sequences in this specimen translate into the identical CDR3. The V gene is TRBV30, the J gene TRBJ2-3; 11 bases map to TRBD2. V gave up 3 bases and J gave up 6 bases; unmatched junction bases: 5. Germline V lookup: CDR1 GTSNPN, CDR2 SVGIG (reference sequence). The CDR3 has 14 amino acids. CDR3 in DNA: TGTGCCTGGAGGTTAGCGGGGGGGGCCGATACGCAGTATTTT. Residues: CAWRLAGGADTQYF.

A note on this clone: This same CDR3 is encoded by further DNA sequences in the sample. The chain couples TRBV2 to TRBJ2-5; no clear D. CDR3 length: 11 amino acids. The germline gives CDR1 SNHLY, CDR2 FYNNEI. V was trimmed by 6 bases and J by 2 bases, leaving 4 bases between them. The CDR3 nucleotides are TGTGCCAGCAGCCTACAAGAGACCCAGTACTTC. Translation: CASSLQETQYF.

As for this clone: The sample contains more than one DNA sequence encoding this CDR3. V gene TRBV7-9 combines with J gene TRBJ1-3; D is unclear. The length of the CDR3 is 12 residues. The V end was cut by 2 bases, the J end by 4 bases, with 3 bases between. Germline V lookup: CDR1 SEHNR, CDR2 FQNEAQ (reference sequence). The CDR3 nucleotides read TGTGCCAGCAGCTTATCCGGAAACACCATATATTTT. It codes for CASSLSGNTIYF.

This rearrangement joins TRBV6-1 to TRBJ2-5; TRBD2 aligns across 9 bases. Germline values: CDR1 MNHNS, CDR2 SASEGT. The CDR3 is made up of 16 amino acids. After removal of 2 bases from V and 3 bases from J, the junction contained 7 bases not matched to a gene. CDR3 DNA sequence: TGTGCCAGCAGTGAACTCTTTCTAGCGGGAAAAGAGACCCAGTACTTC. This encodes CASSELFLAGKETQYF.

The gene calls are TRBV27 and TRBJ1-1; D is unclear. Trimming left V 0 bases short and J 5 bases short, with 10 bases between. Looked up from germline, CDR1 is MNHEY and CDR2 is SMNVEV (reference sequence). The CDR3 is made up of 14 amino acids. CDR3: CASSLSRGWTEAFF. The CDR3 DNA sequence: TGTGCCAGCAGTTTATCAAGAGGGTGGACTGAAGCTTTCTTT.

This clone was detected once. The chain employs TRBV28 and TRBJ1-2; TRBD1 matches 7 bases. The CDR3 has 16 residues. Germline CDR1 reads MDHEN; CDR2 reads SYDVKM. J was trimmed by 4 bases and V by 7 bases; bases with no gene match: 15. CDR3 sequence reads: CASIPPTGFSGYGYTF. CDR3 nucleotides: TGTGCCAGCATCCCCCCGACAGGGTTTTCGGGCTATGGCTACACCTTC.

This chain links TRBV6-5 with TRBJ2-1, with unresolved D. The CDR3 runs 14 residues. V lost 2 bases and J 4 bases, leaving 9 bases between the germline ends. Germline V gene lookup returns CDR1 MNHEY and CDR2 SVGAGI. This chain's CDR3 is CASSYGKPYNEQFF. The CDR3 DNA sequence: TGTGCCAGCAGTTACGGGAAACCGTACAATGAGCAGTTCTTC.

This chain joins TRBV19 and TRBJ2-7, with D possibly TRBD1 on 8 matching bases. Germline values: CDR1 LNHDA, CDR2 SQIVND (reference sequence). The CDR3 is 17 amino acids. The V and J ends lost 2 bases and 0 bases respectively, with 17 bases between them. The CDR3 sequence is CASSIRGDRMSSYEQYF. The CDR3 nucleotides read TGTGCCAGTAGTATACGGGGGGACAGGATGAGCTCCTACGAGCAGTACTTC.

The J gene is TRBJ2-2, the V gene TRBV7-9; D may be TRBD2 (5 bases). This CDR3 has 16 residues. Germline loops: CDR1 SEHNR, CDR2 FQNEAQ (reference sequence). The germline V and J ends were trimmed by 1 base and 6 bases, with 15 bases remaining between them. The CDR3 DNA is TGTGCCAGCAGCTTAGGGAGGATACGGGGTTCCGGGGAGCTGTTTTTT. Amino acid sequence: CASSLGRIRGSGELFF.

The chain employs TRBV11-2 and TRBJ2-7; TRBD2 agrees at 7 bases. The CDR3 extends over 13 amino acids. Looked up from germline, CDR1 is SGHAT and CDR2 is FQNNGV. The V segment lost 6 bases and the J segment 3 bases; nucleotides outside the gene matches: 5. The CDR3 DNA reads as TGTGCCAGCAGTTTTGGGGGGGGCTACGAGCAGTACTTC. It encodes CASSFGGGYEQYF.

This clone has just one count. The chain has TRBV14 and TRBJ1-3; D ambiguous. V lost 4 bases and J 0 bases, leaving 7 bases between the germline ends. From germline, CDR1 is SGHDN and CDR2 FVKESK. This CDR3 region has 14 residues. The CDR3 loop is CASSPTASGNTIYF. The CDR3 nucleotides are TGTGCCAGCAGCCCGACGGCCTCTGGAAACACCATATATTTT.

The sample holds a few counts of this clone. Other DNA variants within this sample encode the same CDR3. The chain joins TRBV29-1 to TRBJ1-1, with D tentatively TRBD1 (6 bases). The CDR3 runs to 11 residues. Germline V gives CDR1 SQVTM, CDR2 ANQGSEA. Trimming shortened V by 4 bases and J by 4 bases, and 7 bases separated the two germline ends. The CDR3 region is CSVGGGTEAFF. The CDR3 region has the DNA TGCAGCGTTGGAGGGGGCACTGAAGCTTTCTTT. Variable domain in full (rest from reference TRBV29-1 and TRBJ1-1): SAVISQKPSRDICQRGTSLTIQCQVDSQVTMMFWYRQQPGQSLTLIATANQGSEATYESGFVIDKFPISRPNLTFSTLTVSNMSPEDSSIYLCSVGGGTEAFFGQGTRLTVV.

This chain connects TRBV4-1 to TRBJ2-1; D unresolved. V gave up 4 bases and J gave up 7 bases, with 11 bases separating them. The germline V gene has CDR1 MGHRA and CDR2 YSYEKL. There are 13 residues in the CDR3. Written as DNA, the CDR3 is TGCGCCAGCAGCCTCTTAGGGTTAAATGAGCAGTTCTTC. Translation gives CASSLLGLNEQFF.

The rearrangement uses TRBV30 and TRBJ1-1; D is undetermined. The CDR3 runs 11 residues. V shed 5 bases and J shed 0 bases, with 4 bases lying between them. Looked up from germline, CDR1 is GTSNPN and CDR2 is SVGIG (reference sequence). The CDR3 DNA reads TGTGCCTGGTACATGAACACTGAAGCTTTCTTT. It translates to CAWYMNTEAFF.

The chain employs TRBV15 and TRBJ1-5, with D unclear. CDR1 LNHNV and CDR2 YYDKDF come from the germline V gene (reference sequence). This CDR3 comprises 15 residues. Trimming shortened V by 0 bases and J by 5 bases, and 11 bases separated the two germline ends. CDR3 residues: CATSRDYTGDQPQHF. The CDR3 DNA follows: TGTGCCACCAGCAGAGATTACACGGGTGATCAGCCCCAGCATTTT. Filled out from reference TRBV15 and TRBJ1-5, the complete variable domain reads DAMVIQNPRYQVTQFGKPVTLSCSQTLNHNVMYWYQQKSSQAPKLLFHYYDKDFNNEADTPDNFQSRRPNTSFCFLDIRSPGLGDTAMYLCATSRDYTGDQPQHFGDGTRLSIL.

This chain uses TRBV5-4 with TRBJ2-1; D remains unclear. The V end lost 4 bases, the J end lost 6 bases, and 11 bases lay between the germline ends. The CDR3 contains 13 residues. CDR1 and CDR2 from the germline V gene are SGHNT and YYREEE (reference sequence). CDR3 DNA: TGTGCCAGCAGCCCGGTTGGTGGCAATGAGCAGTTCTTC. This codes for CASSPVGGNEQFF.

The rearrangement joins TRBV28 to TRBJ1-2, with a possible D match to TRBD1 (5 bases). The CDR3 sequence is 14 residues long. Germline V gene data show CDR1 as MDHEN and CDR2 as SYDVKM. V lost 5 bases and J lost 5, with 15 bases in between. The CDR3 DNA sequence: TGTGCCAGCAGTCCGGGGGATACACGGTATGGCTACACCTTC. Its translation is CASSPGDTRYGYTF.